This is a list of T cell receptor beta chains from one sample in a study of control samples from healthy donors and cancer patients. Libraries were prepared by immunoSEQ multiplex PCR; TCRdb keeps only in-frame clonotypes and omits some of them. The sample consists of over 150,000 clones, around 94% of them appearing once. Source material: blood. The receptors come from a man aged 30 to 45 in good health. CDR3s include the opening cysteine and the closing phenylalanine or tryptophan. Fields, in order: clone size, CDR3 length, D gene, J gene, V gene, CDR3 protein, CDR3 DNA. D genes are given only for firm matches. Part of the rows lack a size; the others show once, few, many or a class for expanded clones.

abundance: -; len: 11; d_gene: -; j_gene: TRBJ1-2; v_gene: TRBV20-1; CDR3aa: CSAKTRHGYTF; CDR3nt: TGCAGTGCTAAAACACGCCATGGCTACACCTTC
abundance: -; len: 16; d_gene: -; j_gene: TRBJ2-1; v_gene: TRBV5-1; CDR3aa: CASSLAVTPTYNEQFF; CDR3nt: TGCGCCAGCAGCTTGGCCGTAACGCCCACCTACAATGAGCAGTTCTTC
abundance: -; len: 14; d_gene: -; j_gene: TRBJ1-2; v_gene: TRBV6-5; CDR3aa: CASRITRVDYGYTF; CDR3nt: TGTGCCAGCAGGATTACCCGGGTGGACTATGGCTACACCTTC
abundance: once; len: 17; d_gene: -; j_gene: TRBJ1-2; v_gene: TRBV7-2; CDR3aa: CASSLGVGLGTHYGYTF; CDR3nt: TGTGCCAGCAGCTTAGGAGTGGGTCTGGGAACACACTATGGCTACACCTTC
abundance: -; len: 12; d_gene: -; j_gene: TRBJ2-4; v_gene: TRBV25-1; CDR3aa: CASRTLGGIQYF; CDR3nt: TGTGCCAGCAGGACGCTTGGGGGCATTCAGTACTTC
abundance: -; len: 14; d_gene: TRBD1; j_gene: TRBJ1-5; v_gene: TRBV28; CDR3aa: CAISGGYSNQPQHF; CDR3nt: TGTGCCATCTCAGGGGGGTATAGCAATCAGCCCCAGCATTTT
abundance: -; len: 15; d_gene: -; j_gene: TRBJ2-5; v_gene: TRBV9; CDR3aa: CASSLSFRGQETQYF; CDR3nt: TGTGCCAGCAGCCTCTCGTTTAGGGGACAAGAGACCCAGTACTTC
abundance: -; len: 15; d_gene: -; j_gene: TRBJ2-5; v_gene: TRBV7-7; CDR3aa: CASSLGDRNQETQYF; CDR3nt: TGTGCCAGCAGCTTAGGCGACAGAAACCAAGAGACCCAGTACTTC
abundance: -; len: 15; d_gene: -; j_gene: TRBJ2-7; v_gene: TRBV5-1; CDR3aa: CASSRNSGLLYEQYF; CDR3nt: TGCGCCAGCAGCCGAAACTCAGGCCTCCTCTACGAGCAGTACTTC
abundance: -; len: 13; d_gene: -; j_gene: TRBJ1-1; v_gene: TRBV11-2; CDR3aa: CASSSTLRAEAFF; CDR3nt: TGTGCCAGCAGCTCGACCCTTAGGGCTGAAGCTTTCTTT
abundance: -; len: 13; d_gene: TRBD2; j_gene: TRBJ2-7; v_gene: TRBV6-2/TRBV6-3; CDR3aa: CASSWTSGNEQYF; CDR3nt: TGTGCCAGCAGCTGGACTAGCGGCAACGAGCAGTACTTC
abundance: -; len: 14; d_gene: -; j_gene: TRBJ2-7; v_gene: TRBV21-1; CDR3aa: CASSLRDRPYEQYF; CDR3nt: TGTGCCAGCAGCCTCCGGGACCGCCCCTACGAGCAGTACTTC
abundance: -; len: 18; d_gene: TRBD1; j_gene: TRBJ1-1; v_gene: TRBV6-1; CDR3aa: CASSENDWAGGLNTEAFF; CDR3nt: TGTGCCAGCAGTGAAAACGATTGGGCAGGGGGACTGAACACTGAAGCTTTCTTT
abundance: -; len: 16; d_gene: TRBD2; j_gene: TRBJ2-3; v_gene: TRBV20-1; CDR3aa: CSASLGVAGGGDTQYF; CDR3nt: TGCAGTGCTAGTTTGGGAGTAGCGGGAGGTGGGGATACGCAGTATTTT
abundance: -; len: 16; d_gene: TRBD2; j_gene: TRBJ2-2; v_gene: TRBV27; CDR3aa: CASSLFRGANTGELFF; CDR3nt: TGTGCCAGCAGTTTATTTCGGGGGGCGAACACCGGGGAGCTGTTTTTT
abundance: -; len: 14; d_gene: -; j_gene: TRBJ1-1; v_gene: TRBV25-1; CDR3aa: CASSELVGGTEAFF; CDR3nt: TGTGCCAGCAGTGAATTGGTAGGGGGCACTGAAGCTTTCTTT
abundance: -; len: 10; d_gene: -; j_gene: TRBJ1-5; v_gene: TRBV19; CDR3aa: CVLKNQPQHF; CDR3nt: TGTGTCTTGAAAAATCAGCCCCAGCATTTT
abundance: once; len: 14; d_gene: TRBD2; j_gene: TRBJ2-3; v_gene: TRBV19; CDR3aa: CASSPSGRRDTQYF; CDR3nt: TGTGCCAGTAGTCCTAGCGGGAGGCGGGATACGCAGTATTTT
abundance: -; len: 14; d_gene: -; j_gene: TRBJ1-3; v_gene: TRBV5-4; CDR3aa: CASSLGGQGNTIYF; CDR3nt: TGTGCCAGCAGCTTGGGGGGTCAGGGAAACACCATATATTTT
abundance: -; len: 15; d_gene: -; j_gene: TRBJ2-7; v_gene: TRBV5-1; CDR3aa: CASSSGQFASYEQYF; CDR3nt: TGCGCCAGCAGCTCCGGACAGTTTGCCTCCTACGAGCAGTACTTC
abundance: -; len: 13; d_gene: -; j_gene: TRBJ1-1; v_gene: TRBV4-2; CDR3aa: CATTRGEVGEAFF; CDR3nt: TGTGCCACCACCCGCGGGGAGGTGGGAGAAGCTTTCTTT
abundance: once; len: 15; d_gene: TRBD2; j_gene: TRBJ2-7; v_gene: TRBV5-1; CDR3aa: CASSPREGGAGEQYF; CDR3nt: TGCGCCAGCAGCCCCCGCGAGGGAGGGGCAGGCGAGCAGTACTTC
abundance: -; len: 14; d_gene: -; j_gene: TRBJ1-5; v_gene: TRBV9; CDR3aa: CASSEGHSNQPQHF; CDR3nt: TGTGCCAGCAGCGAGGGACACAGCAATCAGCCCCAGCATTTT
abundance: -; len: 13; d_gene: TRBD1; j_gene: TRBJ1-3; v_gene: TRBV28; CDR3aa: CASSRGQGYTIYF; CDR3nt: TGTGCCAGCAGCCGGGGACAGGGCTACACCATATATTTT
abundance: few; len: 14; d_gene: -; j_gene: TRBJ2-7; v_gene: TRBV7-2; CDR3aa: CASSPDSSSYEQYF; CDR3nt: TGTGCCAGCAGCCCGGACAGCAGCTCCTACGAGCAGTACTTC
abundance: -; len: 16; d_gene: -; j_gene: TRBJ2-5; v_gene: TRBV9; CDR3aa: CASSSIREMHQETQYF; CDR3nt: TGTGCCAGCAGCAGTATCCGGGAAATGCACCAAGAGACCCAGTACTTC
abundance: -; len: 13; d_gene: -; j_gene: TRBJ1-4; v_gene: TRBV12-3/TRBV12-4; CDR3aa: CASSPGLPEKLFF; CDR3nt: TGTGCCAGCAGTCCAGGGTTACCTGAAAAACTGTTTTTT
abundance: -; len: 14; d_gene: TRBD1; j_gene: TRBJ2-7; v_gene: TRBV6-2/TRBV6-3; CDR3aa: CASSPDRGTYEQYF; CDR3nt: TGTGCCAGCAGCCCGGACAGGGGAACCTACGAGCAGTACTTC
abundance: -; len: 13; d_gene: TRBD1; j_gene: TRBJ1-3; v_gene: TRBV28; CDR3aa: CASSPGGENTIYF; CDR3nt: TGTGCCAGCAGTCCAGGGGGGGAAAACACCATATATTTT
abundance: -; len: 15; d_gene: -; j_gene: TRBJ2-7; v_gene: TRBV19; CDR3aa: CASSMRRGESYEQYF; CDR3nt: TGTGCCAGTAGTATGAGGCGGGGAGAAAGCTACGAGCAGTACTTC
abundance: -; len: 13; d_gene: TRBD1; j_gene: TRBJ2-7; v_gene: TRBV28; CDR3aa: CASSQTGTYEQYF; CDR3nt: TGTGCCAGCAGCCAGACAGGGACCTACGAGCAGTACTTC
abundance: -; len: 15; d_gene: TRBD1; j_gene: TRBJ1-5; v_gene: TRBV7-9; CDR3aa: CASSFGDRGLQPQHF; CDR3nt: TGTGCCAGCAGCTTTGGGGACAGGGGTCTTCAGCCCCAGCATTTT
abundance: -; len: 13; d_gene: TRBD1; j_gene: TRBJ2-2; v_gene: TRBV28; CDR3aa: CASIQGVGGELFF; CDR3nt: TGTGCCAGCATCCAGGGGGTCGGCGGGGAGCTGTTTTTT
abundance: -; len: 14; d_gene: -; j_gene: TRBJ2-2; v_gene: TRBV2; CDR3aa: CASTKWGIPGELFF; CDR3nt: TGTGCCAGCACTAAATGGGGAATCCCCGGGGAGCTGTTTTTT
abundance: -; len: 16; d_gene: TRBD1; j_gene: TRBJ1-5; v_gene: TRBV28; CDR3aa: CASIPGQGWWKQPQHF; CDR3nt: TGTGCCAGCATTCCGGGACAGGGATGGTGGAAGCAGCCCCAGCATTTT
abundance: once; len: 17; d_gene: TRBD2; j_gene: TRBJ2-3; v_gene: TRBV5-6; CDR3aa: CASSWGLEREGPDTQYF; CDR3nt: TGTGCCAGCAGCTGGGGGTTAGAGCGGGAGGGCCCAGATACGCAGTATTTT
abundance: -; len: 13; d_gene: -; j_gene: TRBJ1-2; v_gene: TRBV12-3/TRBV12-4; CDR3aa: CASSPAGAYGYTF; CDR3nt: TGTGCCAGCAGCCCGGCGGGCGCCTATGGCTACACCTTC
abundance: -; len: 17; d_gene: -; j_gene: TRBJ1-6; v_gene: TRBV15; CDR3aa: CATSSLSEEGKSSPLHF; CDR3nt: TGTGCCACCAGCAGCCTCTCCGAGGAGGGTAAAAGTTCACCCCTCCACTTT
abundance: -; len: 14; d_gene: TRBD2; j_gene: TRBJ2-7; v_gene: TRBV9; CDR3aa: CASSPGWRGYEQYF; CDR3nt: TGTGCCAGCAGCCCCGGGTGGCGGGGGTACGAGCAGTACTTC
abundance: -; len: 17; d_gene: TRBD1; j_gene: TRBJ1-4; v_gene: TRBV9; CDR3aa: CASSRRGTGVNNEKLFF; CDR3nt: TGTGCCAGCAGCCGGAGGGGGACAGGGGTCAATAATGAAAAACTGTTTTTT
abundance: -; len: 17; d_gene: TRBD1; j_gene: TRBJ1-3; v_gene: TRBV5-1; CDR3aa: CASSLGDRGSSGNTIYF; CDR3nt: TGCGCCAGCAGCTTAGGGGACAGGGGCAGCTCTGGAAACACCATATATTTT
abundance: once; len: 15; d_gene: TRBD1; j_gene: TRBJ1-1; v_gene: TRBV28; CDR3aa: CASSLPRGRVTEAFF; CDR3nt: TGTGCCAGCAGTTTGCCCAGGGGGCGGGTTACTGAAGCTTTCTTT
abundance: -; len: 11; d_gene: -; j_gene: TRBJ1-1; v_gene: TRBV30; CDR3aa: CAWSPTREAFF; CDR3nt: TGTGCCTGGAGTCCAACCCGGGAAGCTTTCTTT